The 27 T cell receptor beta chains below all came from one sample that was sequenced in a study of neoadjuvant anti-PD-1 for oral cavity cancer. The method was immunoSEQ multiplex PCR; TCRdb's version includes in-frame clones alone and lacks a portion of them. The table shows over 5,500 clones, with about two thirds occurring only once. The specimen comprised PBMCs, sampled before nivolumab (anti-PD-1) treatment. The origin of the receptors is a person aged 35-79 years with oral cavity squamous cell carcinoma.

The sample holds a few counts of this clone. The rearrangement joins TRBV7-6 to TRBJ2-7; no reliable D call. Germline CDR1 is SGHVS and CDR2 is FNYEAQ. The ends were cut back, 5 bases at V and 2 bases at J, with 16 bases in the middle. The CDR3 spans 15 residues. The CDR3, as DNA: TGTGCCAGCAGCCCGCGACCTCTATCTACCTACGAGCAGTACTTC. This translates into CASSPRPLSTYEQYF. Combining the CDR3 with reference TRBV7-6 and TRBJ2-7 gives the whole variable domain GAGVSQSPRYKVTKRGQDVALRCDPISGHVSLYWYRQALGQGPEFLTYFNYEAQQDKSGLPNDRFSAERPEGSISTLTIQRTEQRDSAMYRCASSPRPLSTYEQYFGPGTRLTVT.

The V call is TRBV5-1, the J call TRBJ1-2, with D tentatively TRBD1 (5 bases). Trimming cost V 0 bases and J 4 bases, with 13 bases left between them. This CDR3 has 15 amino acids. Germline V lookup: CDR1 SGHRS, CDR2 YFSETQ. This chain's CDR3 is CASSLDPGKLYGYTF. The CDR3 DNA reads TGCGCCAGCAGCTTGGACCCAGGGAAACTCTATGGCTACACCTTC.

This clone was detected only once. The genes are TRBV4-3 and TRBJ1-1, with D possibly TRBD1 on 6 matching bases. The CDR3 has 15 amino acids. Germline CDR1 and CDR2: LGHNA and YSLEER. The V gene lost 0 bases and the J gene lost 3 bases, with 11 bases spanning the gap. The CDR3 bases are TGCGCCAGCAGCCAAGATTGGCAGGGGTACACTGAAGCTTTCTTT. Translation gives CASSQDWQGYTEAFF.

The chain joins TRBV5-6 to TRBJ2-3, with 15 bases lining up with TRBD2. The CDR3 length is 18 residues. V lost 2 bases, J lost 3 bases, and 7 bases stayed unmatched. Germline V gene data show CDR1 as SGHDT and CDR2 as YYEEEE. The CDR3 coding sequence is TGTGCCAGCAGCTTACCCGGGACTAGCGGGGGGTATACAGATACGCAGTATTTT. This codes for CASSLPGTSGGYTDTQYF.

This chain uses TRBV9 with TRBJ2-3; D is uncertain. Germline V CDR1 and CDR2: SGDLS, YYNGEE. The V gene lost 4 bases and the J gene lost 2 bases, with 5 bases spanning the gap. The CDR3 is 12 residues long. CDR3 nucleotide sequence: TGTGCCAGCAGCATCGCCACAGATACGCAGTATTTT. It translates to CASSIATDTQYF.

The V call is TRBV6-1, the J call TRBJ2-7; no definite D call. Germline V gives CDR1 MNHNS, CDR2 SASEGT. The CDR3 is 13 residues long. V lost 1 base and J 0 bases, leaving 4 bases between the germline ends. The CDR3 protein is CASSEVGSYEQYF. CDR3 sequence (DNA): TGTGCCAGCAGTGAAGTCGGCTCCTACGAGCAGTACTTC.

The rearrangement links TRBV6-5 to TRBJ1-2; D possibly corresponds to TRBD1 (6 bases). Germline loops: CDR1 MNHEY, CDR2 SVGAGI. CDR3 length equals 13 residues. Trimming shortened V by 5 bases and J by 3 bases, and 10 bases separated the two germline ends. The CDR3 sequence is CASSEGTHYGYTF. DNA of the CDR3: TGTGCCAGCAGTGAAGGGACACACTATGGCTACACCTTC.

The CDR3 reads CASRAQDRALGYTF. Written as DNA, the CDR3 is TGTGCCAGTAGGGCCCAGGACAGGGCCCTTGGCTACACCTTC. V usage is TRBV19 and J usage is TRBJ1-2, with 8 bases that match TRBD1. J lost 7 bases, V lost 6 bases, and 10 bases had no gene match. CDR3 length equals 14 residues. CDR1 is LNHDA, CDR2 SQIVND, per germline (reference sequence).

The V call is TRBV5-1, the J call TRBJ2-7, with 8 bases that match TRBD1. The CDR3 is made up of 14 amino acids. The ends lost 2 bases at V and 4 bases at J; junction bases unmatched: 5. CDR1 is SGHRS and CDR2 is YFSETQ in the germline V gene. The CDR3 reads CASSFRQGAYEQYF. DNA of the CDR3: TGCGCCAGCAGCTTCCGGCAGGGGGCTTACGAGCAGTACTTC.

V gene TRBV4-3 combines with J gene TRBJ2-5; D is ambiguous. Germline CDR1 reads LGHNA; CDR2 reads YSLEER. CDR3 length equals 13 residues. Trimming removed 3 bases at V and 5 bases at J, with 10 bases between. CDR3 DNA sequence: TGCGCCAGCAGCCAGCGCGAGATGGAGACCCAGTACTTC. Translating it yields CASSQREMETQYF.

This clone was seen a handful of times. The chain is built from TRBV4-1 and TRBJ1-5; D may be TRBD1 (6 bases). The germline V and J ends were trimmed by 0 bases and 4 bases, with 10 bases remaining between them. Germline V gene sequence: CDR1 MGHRA, CDR2 YSYEKL. CDR3 length: 15 amino acids. The CDR3, as DNA: TGCGCCAGCAGCCAAGACGACAGGTCTAATCAGCCCCAGCATTTT. Protein: CASSQDDRSNQPQHF.

This clone was observed a handful of times. This rearrangement joins TRBV6-5 to TRBJ2-3; maybe TRBD1 (5 bases). CDR1 MNHEY and CDR2 SVGAGI come from the germline V gene. The CDR3 contains 12 residues. The V and J ends lost 7 bases and 2 bases respectively, with 7 bases between them. The CDR3 region is CASTTATDTQYF. In DNA, the CDR3 is TGTGCCAGCACGACAGCCACAGATACGCAGTATTTT.

The gene calls are TRBV2 and TRBJ2-3; 12 bases are shared with TRBD2. Trimming removed 5 bases from V and 1 base from J; junction bases left unmatched: 1. The CDR3 length is 15 residues. Germline CDR1 and CDR2: SNHLY and FYNNEI. The CDR3 loop reads CASSRLAGGTDTQYF. Here the CDR3 DNA reads TGTGCCAGCAGTCGACTAGCGGGGGGCACAGATACGCAGTATTTT.

The rearrangement links TRBV7-9 to TRBJ2-1, with 7 bases that match TRBD2. The V gene end was trimmed by 0 bases and the J gene end by 0 bases; junction bases not matched to a gene: 2. The germline gives CDR1 SEHNR, CDR2 FQNEAQ (reference sequence). This CDR3 spans 16 amino acids. Here the CDR3 DNA reads TGTGCCAGCAGCTTAGCGGGCGGGGGCTCCTACAATGAGCAGTTCTTC. Translating gives CASSLAGGGSYNEQFF.

The chain carries TRBV4-1 and TRBJ2-1, with D hard to call. The CDR3 length is 15 residues. In germline, CDR1 is MGHRA, CDR2 YSYEKL. The V end lost 0 bases, the J end lost 7 bases, and 13 bases lay between the germline ends. The CDR3 coding sequence is TGCGCCAGCAGCCAAGATAGAGGAACCGGGAATGAGCAGTTCTTC. This sequence encodes CASSQDRGTGNEQFF.

The chain links TRBV6-6 to TRBJ1-1; a weak D match, TRBD1 (5 bases). Per germline, CDR1 MNHNY and CDR2 SVGAGI (reference sequence). This CDR3 region has 14 residues. The V end was cut by 8 bases, the J end by 0 bases, with 13 bases between. CDR3 amino acids: CASGTGGLNTEAFF. DNA for the CDR3: TGTGCCAGCGGGACTGGGGGATTGAACACTGAAGCTTTCTTT.

The chain couples TRBV2 to TRBJ2-3, with 8 bases lining up with TRBD1. Germline CDR1 is SNHLY and CDR2 is FYNNEI. V shed 3 bases, J shed 8 bases, and the junction held 4 bases outside the gene matches. The length of the CDR3 is 13 residues. The CDR3 spells CASSERTGRTQYF. CDR3 sequence (DNA): TGTGCCAGCAGTGAGAGGACAGGGCGTACGCAGTATTTT.

V and J are TRBV4-1 and TRBJ1-1; D perhaps matches TRBD1 (6 bases). This CDR3 has 16 residues. Trimming stripped 0 bases from V and 3 bases from J, with 14 bases between. Germline CDR1 reads MGHRA; CDR2 reads YSYEKL. The DNA of the CDR3 is TGCGCCAGCAGCCAAGATAGTTTTCGGACAGACACTGAAGCTTTCTTT. Amino acid sequence: CASSQDSFRTDTEAFF.

The chain recombines TRBV6-5 with TRBJ2-7, with D perhaps TRBD2 (5 bases). V lost 2 bases and J lost 0, with 11 bases in between. This CDR3 is built from 15 residues. Looked up from germline, CDR1 is MNHEY and CDR2 is SVGAGI. The CDR3 is CASSYDGRGSYEQYF. For the CDR3, the DNA is TGTGCCAGCAGTTACGACGGACGGGGCTCCTACGAGCAGTACTTC.

CDR3 sequence: CASSRSGGDVPNTEAFF. The DNA of the CDR3 is TGTGCCAGCTCACGCTCAGGGGGCGATGTCCCGAACACTGAAGCTTTCTTT. This chain uses TRBV18 with TRBJ1-1; 8 bases align to TRBD1. V lost 4 bases, J lost 1 base, and 11 bases stayed unmatched. The CDR3 sequence is 17 residues long. Looked up from germline, CDR1 is KGHSH and CDR2 is LQKENI.

The chain employs TRBV6-1 and TRBJ1-2; D remains unclear. Germline V CDR1 and CDR2: MNHNS, SASEGT. V was pared by 6 bases and J by 0 bases, with 8 bases between. This CDR3 is built from 13 residues. The CDR3 bases are TGTGCCAGCAGCCCGGATCCTAACTATGGCTACACCTTC. Translation gives CASSPDPNYGYTF.

This clone has just a few counts. This chain joins TRBV7-2 and TRBJ1-2; D is ambiguous. The germline CDR1 and CDR2 sequences are SGHTA and FQGNSA. The V end lost 5 bases, the J end lost 3 bases, and 16 bases lay between the germline ends. This CDR3 spans 15 amino acids. CDR3 DNA sequence: TGTGCCAGCAGCCCTAGCATAGGGTTCGACTATGGCTACACCTTC. It is translated as CASSPSIGFDYGYTF.

The chain is built from TRBV5-6 and TRBJ2-1; D is unresolved. Germline CDR1 SGHDT, CDR2 YYEEEE. The CDR3 totals 13 residues. Trimming stripped 4 bases from V and 9 bases from J, with 14 bases between. For the CDR3, the DNA is TGTGCCAGCAGCCCTGTACGGGCCGGTGAGCAGTTCTTC. This translates into CASSPVRAGEQFF.

V usage is TRBV28 and J usage is TRBJ1-4; TRBD1 matches at 8 bases. V lost 5 bases, J lost 1 base, and 9 bases stayed unmatched. Germline CDR1 is MDHEN and CDR2 is SYDVKM. The length of the CDR3 is 17 residues. CDR3 region: CASSQATGGRTNEKLFF. The CDR3, as DNA: TGTGCCAGCAGTCAAGCTACAGGGGGACGAACTAATGAAAAACTGTTTTTT.

This chain uses TRBV2 with TRBJ2-1, with 15 nucleotides matching TRBD2. Germline CDR1 SNHLY, CDR2 FYNNEI. This CDR3 is 17 amino acids long. V trimming: 6 bases; J trimming: 4 bases; junction bases outside the gene matches: 7. CDR3 coding DNA: TGTGCCAGCAGGTTCGGGACTAGCGGGGGGCCTTACAATGAGCAGTTCTTC. This sequence encodes CASRFGTSGGPYNEQFF.

This clone was counted a few times. The V gene is TRBV7-8, the J gene TRBJ1-3; possibly TRBD1 for D (5 bases). The CDR3 runs to 16 residues. Germline loops: CDR1 SGHVS, CDR2 FQNEAQ. The V end lost 2 bases, the J end lost 2 bases, and 13 bases lay between the germline ends. The CDR3: CASSLIWQGPGNTIYF. For the CDR3, the DNA is TGTGCCAGCAGCTTAATCTGGCAGGGACCTGGAAACACCATATATTTT.

This clone was seen a handful of times. V gene TRBV5-8 combines with J gene TRBJ1-1; D is unclear. This CDR3 is 12 amino acids long. Germline assignment: CDR1 SGHTS and CDR2 YDEGEE. V was cut by 3 bases and J by 11 bases, with 14 bases left in between. CDR3 in amino acids: CASSSRRSGAFF. The CDR3 region has the DNA TGTGCCAGCAGCTCCCGTAGATCCGGGGCTTTCTTT. Based on the CDR3 plus reference TRBV5-8 and TRBJ1-1, the full variable domain is EAGVTQSPTHLIKTRGQQATLRCSPISGHTSVYWYQQALGLGLQFLLWYDEGEERNRGNFPPRFSGRQFPNYSSELNVNALELEDSALYLCASSSRRSGAFFGQGTRLTVV.